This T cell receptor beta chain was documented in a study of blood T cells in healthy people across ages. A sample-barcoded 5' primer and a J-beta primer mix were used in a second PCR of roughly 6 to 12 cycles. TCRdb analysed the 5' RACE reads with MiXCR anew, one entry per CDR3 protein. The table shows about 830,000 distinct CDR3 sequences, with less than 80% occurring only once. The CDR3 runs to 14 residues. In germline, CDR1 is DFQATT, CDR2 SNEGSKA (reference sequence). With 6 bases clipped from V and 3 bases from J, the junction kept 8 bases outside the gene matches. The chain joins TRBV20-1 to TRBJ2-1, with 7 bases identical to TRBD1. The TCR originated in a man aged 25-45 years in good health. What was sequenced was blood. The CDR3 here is CSASRDRDYNEQFF. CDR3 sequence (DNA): TGCAGTGCCAGCCGGGACAGAGACTACAATGAGCAGTTCTTC.